This T cell receptor beta chain emerged from a study of T-cell memory formation after mild COVID-19. Whole-study results and caveats: The study found contracting CD4+ clones mainly in CM and EM and contracting CD8+ clones in EMRA.

Details on this clonotype: As yet, its antigen is unknown.

Germline-derived CDR1 and CDR2 are LGHNA and YNFKEQ. The V and J ends lost 2 bases and 5 bases respectively, with 18 bases between them. The length of the CDR3 is 16 residues. Constant-segment primers and 5'RACE yielded cDNA libraries for TCR alpha and TCR beta, each carrying sample barcodes and UMIs. A single record per CDR3 protein comes from TCRdb applying MiXCR to the 5' RACE reads. The table shows roughly 600,000 distinct CDR3 sequences, with 15% to 20% occurring only once. The sequence came from an adult woman who had mild COVID-19 (a few samples of this study predate the infection). Cell type and time point are not known. V and J are TRBV4-2 and TRBJ1-1; D remains ambiguous. The sample comprised PBMCs or a T cell subset sorted from them (not recorded which). The CDR3 nucleotides read TGTGCCAGCAGCCAACTACTTGGGCGGGGAGAGACTGAAGCTTTCTTT. Translation: CASSQLLGRGETEAFF.